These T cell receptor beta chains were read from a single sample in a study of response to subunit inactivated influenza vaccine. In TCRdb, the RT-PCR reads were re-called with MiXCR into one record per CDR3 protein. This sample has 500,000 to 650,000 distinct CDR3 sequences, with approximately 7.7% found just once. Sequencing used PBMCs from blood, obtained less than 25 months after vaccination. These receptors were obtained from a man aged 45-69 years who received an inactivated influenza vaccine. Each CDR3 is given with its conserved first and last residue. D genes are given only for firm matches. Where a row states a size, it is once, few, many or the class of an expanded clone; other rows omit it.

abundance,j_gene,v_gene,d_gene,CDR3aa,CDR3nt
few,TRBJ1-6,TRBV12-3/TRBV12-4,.,CASSPQGHGSPLHF,TGTGCCAGCAGTCCCCAGGGGCATGGTTCACCCCTCCACTTT
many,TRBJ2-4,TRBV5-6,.,CASSFLLAKNIQYF,TGTGCCAGCAGCTTCCTATTAGCCAAAAACATTCAGTACTTC
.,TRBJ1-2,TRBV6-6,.,CASSLRGSVGYTF,TGTGCCAGCAGTTTAAGGGGGTCAGTAGGCTACACCTTC
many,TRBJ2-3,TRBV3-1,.,CASSQDRSPGTDTQYF,TGTGCCAGCAGCCAAGATAGGAGTCCCGGCACAGATACGCAGTATTTT
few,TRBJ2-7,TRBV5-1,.,CASSLANAQNPYEQYF,TGCGCCAGCAGCTTGGCCAATGCACAGAACCCCTACGAGCAGTACTTC
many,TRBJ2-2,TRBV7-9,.,CASSLGLGPRTGELFF,TGTGCCAGCAGCTTAGGATTGGGACCGAGGACCGGGGAGCTGTTTTTT
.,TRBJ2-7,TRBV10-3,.,CAISESLFGSYEQYF,TGTGCCATCAGTGAGTCTCTCTTTGGCTCCTACGAGCAGTACTTC
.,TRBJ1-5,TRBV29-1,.,CSVLVALDHPQHF,TGCAGCGTCCTCGTGGCGCTTGATCACCCCCAGCATTTT
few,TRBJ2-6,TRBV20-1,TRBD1,CSATRQGSGANVLTF,TGCAGTGCTACCAGACAGGGCTCCGGGGCCAACGTCCTGACTTTC
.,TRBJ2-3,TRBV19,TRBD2,CASSVGLAGALNPGDTQYF,TGTGCCAGTAGTGTGGGACTAGCGGGAGCCTTAAACCCGGGAGATACGCAGTATTTT
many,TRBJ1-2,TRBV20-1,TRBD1,CSASTGVDGYTF,TGCAGTGCCAGCACAGGGGTTGATGGCTACACCTTC
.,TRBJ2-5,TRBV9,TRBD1,CASSRQGAAETQYF,TGTGCCAGCAGTCGACAGGGGGCCGCGGAGACCCAGTACTTC
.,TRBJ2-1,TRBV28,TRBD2,CASSFAGLADSSYNEQFF,TGTGCCAGCAGTTTCGCGGGACTAGCGGATAGCTCCTACAATGAGCAGTTCTTC
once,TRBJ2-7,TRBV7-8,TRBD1,CASSRDREFSYEQYF,TGTGCCAGCAGCAGGGACAGGGAATTCTCCTACGAGCAGTACTTC
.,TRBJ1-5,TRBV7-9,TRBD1,CASSPGTGGLGNQPQHF,TGTGCCAGCAGCCCCGGGACAGGAGGGTTAGGCAATCAGCCCCAGCATTTT
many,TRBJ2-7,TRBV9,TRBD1,CASSAGTGPYEQYF,TGTGCCAGCAGTGCCGGGACAGGGCCCTACGAGCAGTACTTC
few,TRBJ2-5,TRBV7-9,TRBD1,CASRRQGRYTLQETQYF,TGTGCCAGCCGCAGACAGGGAAGATATACTCTCCAAGAGACCCAGTACTTC
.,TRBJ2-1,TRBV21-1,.,CASSKARAGANNEQFF,TGTGCCAGCAGCAAAGCGCGAGCGGGGGCCAACAATGAGCAGTTCTTC
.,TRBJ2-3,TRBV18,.,CASSPPFRTDTQYF,TGTGCCAGCTCACCACCGTTCCGCACAGATACGCAGTATTTT
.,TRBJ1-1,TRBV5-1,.,CASSLLDITNTEAFF,TGCGCCAGCAGTCTCCTGGACATCACGAACACTGAAGCTTTCTTT
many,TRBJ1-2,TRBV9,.,CASSVDQTGYGYTF,TGTGCCAGCAGCGTAGATCAGACTGGGTATGGCTACACCTTC
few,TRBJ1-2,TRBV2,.,CATPTNYGYTF,TGTGCCACCCCAACGAACTATGGCTACACCTTC
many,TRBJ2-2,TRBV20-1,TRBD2,CSAGRTGGTGELFF,TGCAGTGCCGGGAGGACGGGCGGGACCGGGGAGCTGTTTTTT
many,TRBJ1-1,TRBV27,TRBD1,CASSFRGPGEAFF,TGTGCCAGCAGTTTTAGGGGGCCGGGTGAAGCTTTCTTT
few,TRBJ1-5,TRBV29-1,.,CSVGGTGNQPQHF,TGCAGCGTTGGAGGGACGGGCAATCAGCCCCAGCATTTT
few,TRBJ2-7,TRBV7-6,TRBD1,CASSLEDRGNYEQYF,TGTGCCAGCAGCTTAGAGGACAGGGGAAACTACGAGCAGTACTTC
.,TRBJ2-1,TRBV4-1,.,CASSQVRQNEQFF,TGCGCCAGCAGCCAAGTCAGACAGAACGAGCAGTTCTTC
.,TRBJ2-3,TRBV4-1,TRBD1,CASSQDAGQGAADTQYF,TGCGCCAGCAGCCAAGATGCAGGACAGGGGGCCGCAGATACGCAGTATTTT
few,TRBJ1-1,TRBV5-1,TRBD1,CASSFTGVGNTEAFF,TGCGCCAGCAGCTTCACAGGGGTCGGAAACACTGAAGCTTTCTTT
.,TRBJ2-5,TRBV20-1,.,CSARDWGDQETQYF,TGCAGTGCTAGAGATTGGGGGGACCAAGAGACCCAGTACTTC
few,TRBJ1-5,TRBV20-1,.,CSATDLRVNQPQHF,TGCAGTGCTACGGATCTAAGAGTCAATCAGCCCCAGCATTTT
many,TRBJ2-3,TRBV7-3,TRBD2,CASSTGLGVIADTQYF,TGTGCCAGCAGCACGGGACTAGGGGTTATCGCAGATACGCAGTATTTT
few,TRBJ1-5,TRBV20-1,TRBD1,CSAVPGQGAGQPQHF,TGCAGTGCTGTCCCGGGGCAGGGGGCTGGACAGCCCCAGCATTTT
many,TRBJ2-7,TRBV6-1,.,CASSEDDRSYYEQYF,TGTGCCAGCAGTGAAGACGACAGGTCATACTACGAGCAGTACTTC
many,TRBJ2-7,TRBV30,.,CAWRAGGIYEQYF,TGTGCCTGGAGGGCCGGGGGAATCTACGAGCAGTACTTC
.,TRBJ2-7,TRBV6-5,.,CASSYAPVSYEQYF,TGTGCCAGCAGTTATGCCCCGGTCTCCTACGAGCAGTACTTC
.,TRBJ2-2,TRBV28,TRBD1,CASSLDRGRYPGELFF,TGTGCCAGCAGTCTTGACAGGGGGCGATACCCCGGGGAGCTGTTTTTT
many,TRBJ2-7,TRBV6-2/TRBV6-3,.,CASSYPEEQYF,TGTGCCAGCAGCTACCCTGAGGAGCAGTACTTC
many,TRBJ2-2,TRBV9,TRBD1,CASSVADRVDTGELFF,TGTGCCAGCAGCGTAGCCGACAGGGTGGACACCGGGGAGCTGTTTTTT
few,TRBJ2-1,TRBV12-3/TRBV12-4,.,CASRPAGLINEQFF,TGTGCCAGCCGACCCGCAGGGCTCATCAATGAGCAGTTCTTC
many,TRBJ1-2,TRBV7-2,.,CASSPLVANYGYTF,TGTGCCAGCAGCCCCTTGGTCGCTAACTATGGCTACACCTTC
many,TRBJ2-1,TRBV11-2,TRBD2,CASSPRGAASGDNEQFF,TGTGCCAGCAGCCCGAGAGGTGCGGCTAGCGGAGACAATGAGCAGTTCTTC
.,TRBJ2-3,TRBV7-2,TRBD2,CASSPGGAHRDTQYF,TGTGCCAGCAGCCCGGGGGGGGCCCATAGAGATACGCAGTATTTT
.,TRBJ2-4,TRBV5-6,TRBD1,CASSLGQTGIQYF,TGTGCCAGCAGCCTCGGGCAGACAGGGATTCAGTACTTC
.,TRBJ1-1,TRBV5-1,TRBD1,CASSLVPGGAEAFF,TGCGCCAGCAGCTTGGTGCCAGGGGGCGCGGAAGCTTTCTTT
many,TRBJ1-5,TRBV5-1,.,CASSLGGGNQPQHF,TGCGCCAGCAGCTTAGGGGGGGGCAATCAGCCCCAGCATTTT
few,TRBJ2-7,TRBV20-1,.,CSAAETGRSYEQYF,TGCAGTGCCGCCGAGACAGGCCGCTCCTACGAGCAGTACTTC
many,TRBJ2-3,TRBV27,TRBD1,CASRNSGQVSTDTQYF,TGTGCCAGCAGGAACTCGGGACAGGTCAGCACAGATACGCAGTATTTT
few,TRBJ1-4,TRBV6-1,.,CASRKGVATNEKLFF,TGTGCCAGCAGGAAAGGAGTAGCAACTAATGAAAAACTGTTTTTT
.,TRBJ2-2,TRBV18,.,CASSRPGLPKNTGELFF,TGTGCCAGCTCACGACCGGGACTCCCGAAGAACACCGGGGAGCTGTTTTTT